The 3 T cell receptor beta chains below were found in one sample sequenced in a study of blood T cell repertoires in COVID-19 (dated by TCRdb to the early 2020s). The library came from the immunoSEQ multiplex PCR assay. The clones in this table, taken by TCRdb from immuneACCESS, are in-frame only. Not every clone is retained; where verified, under half of the shortfall comes from an unresolved V gene, and the cause of the rest is unknown. The sample table lists about 74,000 clones, about 91% of them with a count of one. The ten largest clones take up approximately 1.9% of the sample. Material for sequencing was peripheral blood. These TCRs come from a woman older than 75 with active or convalescent COVID-19.

This clone was recorded only once. CDR3 nucleotide sequence: TGTGCCACCAGTGCGGGCAGGGCGGGGTTGGACACCGGGGAGCTGTTTTTT. It yields the protein CATSAGRAGLDTGELFF. The chain couples TRBV24-1 to TRBJ2-2; the D gene is possibly TRBD2 (6 bases). V gave up 5 bases and J gave up 3 bases, with 18 bases separating them. Germline CDR1 KGHDR, CDR2 SFDVKD. The CDR3 loop spans 17 amino acids.

The rearrangement uses TRBV29-1 and TRBJ2-3, with D perhaps being TRBD1 or TRBD2 (5 bases each). Deletions cut 7 bases from V and 3 bases from J, with 17 bases between. This CDR3 is 14 amino acids long. CDR1 is SQVTM, CDR2 ANQGSEA, per germline. The CDR3 sequence: CSGGSGINTDTQYF. The CDR3 DNA follows: TGCAGCGGGGGGTCGGGGATTAATACAGATACGCAGTATTTT.

This clone was detected only once. This chain uses TRBV7-7 with TRBJ2-2; D unresolved. The CDR3 totals 14 residues. Trimming took 1 base from V and 6 from J, leaving 9 bases between them. The germline CDR1 and CDR2 sequences are SSHAT and FNYEAQ (reference sequence). CDR3 in amino acids: CASSLDRVAGELFF. DNA of the CDR3: TGTGCCAGCAGCTTAGATCGGGTCGCCGGGGAGCTGTTTTTT.